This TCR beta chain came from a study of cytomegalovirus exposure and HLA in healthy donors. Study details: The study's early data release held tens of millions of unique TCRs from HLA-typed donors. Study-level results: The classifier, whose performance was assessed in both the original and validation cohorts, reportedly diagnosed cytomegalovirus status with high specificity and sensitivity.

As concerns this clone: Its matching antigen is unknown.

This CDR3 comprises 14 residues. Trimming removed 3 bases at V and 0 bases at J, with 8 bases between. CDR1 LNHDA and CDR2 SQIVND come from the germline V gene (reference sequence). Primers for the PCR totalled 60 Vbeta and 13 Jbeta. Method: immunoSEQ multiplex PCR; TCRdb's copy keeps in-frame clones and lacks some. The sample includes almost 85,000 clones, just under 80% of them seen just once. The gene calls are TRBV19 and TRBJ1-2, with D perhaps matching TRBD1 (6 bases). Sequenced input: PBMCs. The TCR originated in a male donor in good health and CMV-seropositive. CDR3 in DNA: TGTGCCAGTAGTATGGACAGATCTAACTATGGCTACACCTTC. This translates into CASSMDRSNYGYTF.